This T cell receptor beta chain was profiled in a study of PD-L1 blockade in urothelial cancer. The overall study: Of 29 to 30 patients, about two dozen were males with bladder-origin urothelial cancer. Study-level points and caveats: Enhanced expansion of tumor-associated blood clones at 3 weeks characterized durable-benefit patients.

Comments on this clone: Its cognate antigen is unknown.

The V and J ends lost 0 bases and 4 bases respectively, with 10 bases between them. Germline assignment: CDR1 MNHEY and CDR2 SVGAGI. The CDR3 length is 14 residues. The data were produced by immunoSEQ multiplex PCR, yet TCRdb's version contains in-frame clones alone and is incomplete. The sample gives about 120,000 clones, 86% of which show up once; roughly 2.6% is in the top ten. Specified time point: peripheral blood 6 weeks after treatment start. Each patient's cancer was a locally advanced or metastatic urothelial carcinoma. The material was PBMCs, obtained around atezolizumab (anti-PD-L1) treatment. This sequence originates from a man aged 50 to 59 with urothelial cancer. The gene calls are TRBV6-5 and TRBJ2-7; the D gene is possibly TRBD1 (6 bases). DNA of the CDR3: TGTGCCAGCAGTTACTCAAGAACAGGGTACGAGCAGTACTTC. This codes for CASSYSRTGYEQYF.